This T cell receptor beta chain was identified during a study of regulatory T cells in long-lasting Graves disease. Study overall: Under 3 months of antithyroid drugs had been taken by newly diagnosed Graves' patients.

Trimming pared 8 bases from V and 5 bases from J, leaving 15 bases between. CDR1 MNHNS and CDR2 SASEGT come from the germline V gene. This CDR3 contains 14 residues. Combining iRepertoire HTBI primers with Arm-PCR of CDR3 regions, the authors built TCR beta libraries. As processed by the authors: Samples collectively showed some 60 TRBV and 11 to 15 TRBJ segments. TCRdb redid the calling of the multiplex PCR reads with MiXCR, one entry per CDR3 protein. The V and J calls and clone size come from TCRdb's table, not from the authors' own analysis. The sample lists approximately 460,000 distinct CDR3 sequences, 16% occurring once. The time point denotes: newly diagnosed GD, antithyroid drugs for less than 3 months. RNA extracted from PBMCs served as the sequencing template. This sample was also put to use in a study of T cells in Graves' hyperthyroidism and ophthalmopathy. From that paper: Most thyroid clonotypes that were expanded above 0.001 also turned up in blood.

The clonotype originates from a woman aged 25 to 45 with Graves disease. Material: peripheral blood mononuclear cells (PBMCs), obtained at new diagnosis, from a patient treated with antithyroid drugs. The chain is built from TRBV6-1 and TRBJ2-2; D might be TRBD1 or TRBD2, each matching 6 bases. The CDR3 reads CASGGGPSTGELFF. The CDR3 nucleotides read TGTGCCAGCGGAGGGGGACCCTCTACCGGGGAGCTGTTTTTT.